This TCR beta chain was captured by sequencing in a study of CD4 T cells in relation to SARS-CoV-2 and coronaviruses (dated by TCRdb to the early 2020s). Study-wide context: In the ViraFEST assay, PBMCs were cultured with antigen for approximately 9 days, after which TCR beta CDR3s were sequenced to identify clonal expansions specific to the antigen. A median age of about 39 years, with a range of about 20 to 75 years, was recorded for the full convalescent cohort of over ten patients. The roughly twelve convalescent patients included 8 males and 4 females; two subjects were Hispanic. Using patient-derived lymphoblastoid cell lines, the shared crossreactive spike epitopes were mapped to their HLA restriction. Memory CD4+ T cell crossreactivity between SARS-CoV-2 and common cold coronavirus spike proteins was assessed at the TCR clonotype level in the study. The Adaptive Biotechnologies TCR-sequencing kit was used to sequence samples from three pre-COVID donors and the naive versus memory experiments, while other data came from Illumina-based sequencing. A different, Illumina-based TCR-beta assay was used to sequence expansion assays from other donors in the study. General findings and caveats noted by the study authors: In about 61% of donors, memory CD4+ clonotypes turned up that crossrecognized SARS-CoV-2 and at least one common cold coronavirus spike. No donor contributed both pre-pandemic and post-infection samples, which limited tracing the source of pre-existing responses. Small numbers of patients and of tested TCRs were a limitation of the study. Sequencing of naive versus memory cells indicated that the assay detects memory recall responses, not primary responses primed during culture. Crossreactivity analysis centred on spike protein, so crossreactivity against other viral proteins was not assessed. Significantly weaker SARS-CoV-2-driven expansion was shown by crossreactive clones than by monoreactive clones, consistent with antigenic imprinting.

CDR3 length: 17 amino acids, cysteine to phenylalanine. The entry retains the CDR3 DNA only, 51 bases that are in frame from base 1. The V end gives up 4 bases and the J end 8 bases, leaving 17 bases in the junction not matched to a gene. CDR1 is given as SGHNT and CDR2 as YYREEE, both from the germline V gene (reference sequence). DNA from CEF-cultured naive and memory CD4+ T cells underwent immunoSEQ TCR-beta sequencing at survey level. The original methods were these. Preprocessing removed nonproductive sequences and CDR3s not starting with C, not ending with F or W, or shorter than 7 amino acids. The MANAFEST web app identified antigen-specific clonotypes based on expansion compared with the reference and other culture wells. A clone was considered positive if significant expansion relative to the reference culture was observed in 2 of 3 replicate wells at an FDR below 0.05. Positive clones also required significant expansion versus all other tandem wells and an odds ratio above 5. Cultured and uncultured naive and memory CD4+ repertoires were searched for CDR3s previously identified as spike- and CEF-reactive. CDR3 homology was quantified as pairwise Levenshtein distance, calculated with the stringdist R package after three terminal residues were trimmed from each end. Not all clones reach the TCRdb copy of this immuneACCESS table, which keeps in-frame sequences only. Checked studies attribute under half of the gap to unresolved V genes and leave the rest unexplained. V, J and clone size reflect that table, while D and trimming were determined from the DNA. In this sample the table shows around 41,000 clones, nearly 85% of which occur a single time. Less than 1.5% of the sample is held by the ten biggest clonotypes.

This clone was observed a few times. There is no known antigen for this receptor. The input lacks base qualities; no much larger clone sits a single base away. Naive and memory CD4+ T cells were separated from cryopreserved PBMCs by first enriching for CD4 and then performing EasySep naive CD4+ T cell enrichment. Sorted naive or memory CD4+ T cells (roughly 9.5 x 10^4) were cultured 1:1 with T cell-depleted PBMCs and CEF peptides for 10 to 11 days. In general, every peptide culture condition was set up in three replicate wells. Ficoll-Paque PLUS gradient centrifugation was used to isolate PBMCs from either whole blood or leukapheresis product. PBMCs were either used fresh in the expansion assay or cryopreserved at -140 degrees C. The QIAamp Micro DNA Kit was used to extract genomic DNA from the CD4+ T cells.

Sequences were obtained from naive CD4+ T cells from PBMCs, cultured in vitro. The sample's cell subset or site label is to be understood as: naive CD4+ T cells isolated by negative enrichment. The rearrangement combines TRBV5-4 with TRBJ2-1; TRBD2 matches 8 bases in the middle. The source of this sequence is an adult with COVID-19. The base sequence is TGTGCCAGCAGCCCCCCGGACTTCGCGGGAGGTATGGATGAGCAGTTCTTC. Its amino acids are CASSPPDFAGGMDEQFF.